The clone carrying this T cell receptor (beta chain) was counted only a few times. The antigen remains undetermined. Only in-frame clones appear in the TCRdb table, and some are missing; sequencing was by immunoSEQ multiplex PCR. The sample carries 600,000 to 750,000 clones, roughly two thirds recorded once. Donors, healthy HIV-negative adults, lacked recent acute infections or vaccinations. These data originate in a study of shared clonotypes between healthy human individuals. Study information: Donor composition was two women and three men, aged 18 to 49.

Overall study findings and caveats: Around 5% of naive CD4 clonotypes were shared across four donors.

Specimen: memory CD4+ T cells sorted from blood. Subset reported: CD45RA-negative fraction. This receptor was identified in a woman between 25 and 40 years old in good health.

The CDR3 DNA follows: TGTGCCAGCAGTCCCTACGGGGAACGGTCTGAAGCTTTCTTT. Translating it yields CASSPYGERSEAFF. The chain combines TRBV6-1 with TRBJ1-1; D is unresolved. The CDR3 is 14 amino acids. V lost 5 bases to trimming and J lost 6 bases, with 16 bases between them. CDR1 and CDR2 (germline): MNHNS, SASEGT.